This TCR beta chain emerged from a study of blood T cell repertoires in COVID-19. Here immunoSEQ multiplex PCR was the method, and the copy in TCRdb shows in-frame clones only, minus some. Counted here are over 350,000 clones, approximately 90% occurring once; the ten biggest clones make up 4% to 4.5%. Material: peripheral blood. The clonotype was recovered from a woman between 25 and 40 years old with acute or convalescent COVID-19.

The CDR3 DNA is TGTGCCACCAAGGGTACAGGGGTGGTCACTGAAGCTTTCTTT. Translating it yields CATKGTGVVTEAFF. V usage is TRBV10-3 and J usage is TRBJ1-1; 7 nucleotides match TRBD1. CDR1 is ENHRY and CDR2 is SYGVKD in the germline V gene. Trimming at V came to 10 bases and at J to 4 bases, leaving 12 bases not matched to a gene. The CDR3 is 14 amino acids.